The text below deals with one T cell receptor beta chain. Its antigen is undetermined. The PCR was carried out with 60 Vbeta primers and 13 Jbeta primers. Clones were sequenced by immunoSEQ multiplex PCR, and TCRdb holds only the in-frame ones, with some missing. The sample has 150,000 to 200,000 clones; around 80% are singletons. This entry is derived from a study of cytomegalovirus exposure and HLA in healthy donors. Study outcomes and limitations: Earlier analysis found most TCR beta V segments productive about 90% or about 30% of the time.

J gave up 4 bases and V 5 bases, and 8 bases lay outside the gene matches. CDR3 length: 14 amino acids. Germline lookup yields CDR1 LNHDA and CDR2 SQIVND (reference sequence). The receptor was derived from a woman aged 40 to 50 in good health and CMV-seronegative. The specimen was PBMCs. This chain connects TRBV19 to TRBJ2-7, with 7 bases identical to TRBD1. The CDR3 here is CASSVSEGAYEQYF. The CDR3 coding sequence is TGTGCCAGTAGTGTGTCTGAGGGGGCTTACGAGCAGTACTTC.